This note documents a single T cell receptor beta chain sequence. These data come from a study of control samples from healthy donors and cancer patients. The CDR3 has 11 amino acids. CDR1 and CDR2 (germline): SGHDN, FVKESK. V dropped 3 bases and J dropped 6 bases, with 5 bases sitting between them. The method was immunoSEQ multiplex PCR; TCRdb's version includes in-frame clones alone and lacks a portion of them. The data hold around 180,000 clones, with 94% observed a single time. The sequencing sample was made of blood. The chain links TRBV14 to TRBJ1-1; no reliable D call. The sequence came from a woman aged 18 to 35 in good health. For the CDR3, the DNA is TGTGCCAGCAGCCAGGCCGCTGAAGCTTTCTTT. Protein product: CASSQAAEAFF. The complete variable domain, with remaining parts taken from reference TRBV14 and TRBJ1-1, reads EAGVTQFPSHSVIEKGQTVTLRCDPISGHDNLYWYRRVMGKEIKFLLHFVKESKQDESGMPNNRFLAERTGGTYSTLKVQPAELEDSGVYFCASSQAAEAFFGQGTRLTVV.